This TCR beta chain was captured by sequencing in a study of patients and donors after allogeneic stem cell transplantation. CDR3 length: 14 amino acids. Each CDR3 protein gets one entry after TCRdb re-called the RT-PCR reads with MiXCR. Of about 39,000 distinct CDR3 sequences listed, 25% to 40% are singletons. The sample comprised blood, either unsorted or a sorted T cell fraction (not recorded which). This rearrangement joins TRBV21-1 to TRBJ2-7. TRBV21-1 is a listed pseudogene. The clonotype comes from a human donor who was either an allogeneic HSCT recipient or a stem cell or donor lymphocyte infusion donor (not recorded which). It is not recorded whose cells these are; they may come from a transplant donor. This chain's CDR3 is CASSKDCGAYEQYF. As DNA, the CDR3 is TGTGCCAGCAGCAAAGATTGTGGAGCCTACGAGCAGTACTTC.